This T cell receptor beta chain was identified in a study of blood T cell repertoires in COVID-19 (dated by TCRdb to about 2020). As for the study more broadly: Samples from collaborators originated in the United States, Italy and Spain and spanned both the acute and convalescent phases of COVID-19. The repertoires were made available in a free public database intended to serve as a resource for research on the immune response to SARS-CoV-2. The dataset comprised deeply sampled blood TCRbeta repertoires from subjects exposed to, actively infected with, or recovered from COVID-19. The material from the prospective study consisted of cDNA or gDNA derived from T cells, B-cell-depleted T cells, or PBMCs. The samples were drawn from the first 160 participants of the ongoing ImmuneRACE study and from 1,254 subjects provided by 6 global collaborators. HLA class I and class II types, where available, came from metadata supplied by the sample provider rather than from assay-based typing. A de-identified subject ID, COVID-19 status, age in years and sex were almost always included in the sample metadata.

A remark on this clone: The target of this receptor is not known. Base qualities are not at hand, and no much larger clone is one base apart.

Points the paper makes about the study in general: How much clinical and demographic metadata was included differed by source and by participant, and the metadata was provided uncurated.

Participants in the prospective study were enrolled through a virtual design, were aged roughly 18 to 100 years, and lived in roughly 26 United States geographic areas. To assign participants to cohorts, the prospective study relied on clinical history that participants themselves reported in a screening survey and a study questionnaire. Each participant in the prospective study had whole blood, serum and a nasopharyngeal or oropharyngeal swab collected by mobile phlebotomists. Additional blood draws and questionnaires over an approximately two-month period could optionally be provided by prospective study participants. Before DNA extraction, blood samples from the prospective study were shipped at room temperature or frozen. TCRbeta CDR3 regions were amplified from genomic DNA using the immunoSEQ Assay, a bias-controlled multiplex PCR. In the original analysis: The number of nucleated cells in each sample was estimated by amplification of reference gene primers within the assay. To quantify the absolute abundance of each unique TCRbeta CDR3 rearrangement, sequence reads were collapsed and filtered. For each sample, productive Simpson clonality was calculated as the square root of Simpson's diversity index over productive rearrangements. The clones in this table, taken by TCRdb from immuneACCESS, are in-frame only. Not every clone is retained; where verified, under half of the shortfall comes from an unresolved V gene, and the cause of the rest is unknown. V and J calls and clone size are given by that table; D and trimming were obtained from the DNA. The sample profile shows roughly 250,000 clones; approximately 86% of them were found once. The ten largest make up roughly 3.3% of the sample.

Sequenced: PBMCs or T cells enriched from blood (not recorded which). This TCR derives from a woman in her thirties or forties with acute COVID-19.

This receptor has the CDR3 CASSLLASGTGEQFF. The bases are TGTGCCAGCAGTTTATTGGCTAGCGGGACAGGTGAGCAGTTCTTC. The rearrangement combines TRBV27 with TRBJ2-1, with a weak D call of TRBD2 (9 bases match). CDR1 and CDR2, per the germline V gene (reference sequence), are MNHEY and SMNVEV. V is shortened by 1 base, J by 9 bases, and the region joining them spans 16 bases. The CDR3 contains 15 residues, cysteine and phenylalanine counted. Only CDR3 DNA is held: 45 bases, read in frame from base 1.